The sequence of this TCR beta chain was determined in a study of molecular identifiers for immune sequencing clone quantification. Sorted cells numbering roughly 20,000 to 1,000,000, with 10%, 30% or 50% RNA, yielded the naive CD8 libraries. Naive CD8 T cells, phenotype CD8+CD4-CCR7+CD45RA+, were sorted. There are 16 residues in the CDR3. V shed 8 bases and J shed 0 bases, with 18 bases lying between them. Previously reported methods and listed TCR primers produced the bulk TCR libraries. TCRdb re-derived calls from the PCR reads in MiXCR, one entry per CDR3 protein. The repertoire holds some 590,000 distinct CDR3 sequences, with 25% as singletons.

Sequenced input: naive CD8+ T cells from blood, with Jurkat cell RNA spiked in. Subset of the sample: FACS-sorted CD8+CD4-CCR7+CD45RA+ naive T cells. The J gene is TRBJ1-3, the V gene TRBV5-3; D is possibly TRBD1 (5 bases). TRBV5-3 is an ORF; its function is uncertain. The clonotype was recovered from a human donor in good health. Some libraries in this study had Jurkat cell RNA spiked in. The CDR3 spells CASGSSGDLSGNTIYF. The CDR3 bases are TGTGCCAGCGGATCCTCCGGGGACCTCTCTGGAAACACCATATATTTT.